This passage covers 29 T cell receptor beta chains from one sample sequenced in a study of regulatory T cells in long-lasting Graves disease (dated by TCRdb to about 2021). The intended sense of this specimen's time point label: newly diagnosed GD, antithyroid drugs for less than 3 months. For both TCR sequencing and RNA sequencing, RNA was extracted from PBMCs in TRIzol. Library preparation employed multiplex PCR. TCRdb shows the sequencer as Illumina HiSeq 4000. To build TCR beta libraries, CDR3 regions were amplified by Arm-PCR using iRepertoire HTBI primers. TCRdb handled the public reads itself, with Q25 trimming in fastp and clone calling in MiXCR, and kept productive beta chains. Entries are consolidated by CDR3 protein sequence, retaining the most common genes and DNA. The table for this sample lists roughly 440,000 distinct CDR3 sequences; roughly 15% of them were counted only once. The ten biggest clones cover 23% of the sample.

Another study also made use of these data, one on T cells in Graves' hyperthyroidism and ophthalmopathy.

The sequencing here drew on peripheral blood mononuclear cells (PBMCs), taken at new diagnosis, from a patient treated with antithyroid drugs. These TCRs come from a young woman with Graves disease. Donor details come from another sample of the same person, matched by shared clones.

This clonotype has ten or more counts. The rearrangement uses TRBV2 and TRBJ2-5; D not resolved. The CDR3 runs 11 residues. V gave up 8 bases and J gave up 2 bases, with 6 bases separating them. Germline assignment: CDR1 SNHLY and CDR2 FYNNEI. CDR3 nucleotide sequence: TGTGCCAGCGATAGACAAGAGACCCAGTACTTC. Translated: CASDRQETQYF.

Ten or more counts support this clonotype. The chain has TRBV15 and TRBJ1-1; 7 positions match TRBD1. This CDR3 spans 15 amino acids. The germline V gene has CDR1 LNHNV and CDR2 YYDKDF (reference sequence). V dropped 5 bases and J dropped 0; count of bases not matched to a gene: 6. CDR3 nucleotide sequence: TGTGCCACCAGCGGACGACAGGGTATGAACACTGAAGCTTTCTTT. Translated: CATSGRQGMNTEAFF.

This clonotype has at least ten counts. The chain joins TRBV6-1 to TRBJ2-7; possible D gene TRBD2, 5 bases. Germline assignment: CDR1 MNHNS and CDR2 SASEGT. This CDR3 has 14 amino acids. V dropped 4 bases and J dropped 0 bases, with 10 bases sitting between them. The CDR3 region is CASSGATTSYEQYF. Here the CDR3 DNA reads TGTGCCAGCAGTGGAGCGACTACCTCCTACGAGCAGTACTTC.

The chain recombines TRBV20-1 with TRBJ2-1; 7 positions agree with TRBD2. The CDR3 extends over 14 amino acids. Unmatched junction bases numbered 7, after V lost 8 bases and J lost 0 bases. In germline, CDR1 is DFQATT, CDR2 SNEGSKA (reference sequence). CDR3 sequence reads: CSTRAGISYNEQFF. The CDR3, as DNA: TGCAGTACCAGAGCGGGGATCTCCTACAATGAGCAGTTCTTC.

In this sample, this clonotype turned up a few times. The chain employs TRBV4-3 and TRBJ1-2; possible D gene TRBD1, 5 bases. Per germline, CDR1 LGHNA and CDR2 YSLEER. The CDR3 is made up of 15 amino acids. Trimming took 5 bases from V and 5 from J, leaving 18 bases between them. CDR3 residues: CASSVPGLHVYGYTF. Written as DNA, the CDR3 is TGCGCCAGCAGCGTCCCGGGACTCCACGTGTATGGCTACACCTTC.

This clonotype has a count of ten or more. The chain is built from TRBV12-3 or TRBV12-4 and TRBJ2-1; 7 bases agree with TRBD1. V lost 5 bases and J lost 12; bases outside the gene matches: 13. This CDR3 is 14 amino acids long. CDR3 protein: CASSLTPTGRRQFF. CDR3 nucleotide sequence: TGTGCCAGCAGTCTAACCCCGACAGGGCGCCGGCAGTTCTTC.

There are many counts of this clonotype. This sequence joins TRBV12-3 or TRBV12-4 and TRBJ2-5, with 10 bases identical to TRBD2. V lost 6 bases, J lost 10 bases, and 11 bases stayed unmatched. This CDR3 contains 14 residues. The CDR3 DNA follows: TGTGCCAGCAGACGTAGCGGGAGGAGTTGGGACCAGTACTTC. Translating it yields CASRRSGRSWDQYF.

The CDR3 region is CASSIIVLSTGELFF. For the CDR3, the DNA is TGTGCCAGTAGTATTATTGTGTTGTCTACCGGGGAGCTGTTTTTT. V is TRBV19 and J is TRBJ2-2; D unresolved. CDR3 length: 15 residues. Germline CDR1 and CDR2: LNHDA and SQIVND (reference sequence). Trimming removed 3 bases at V and 5 bases at J, with 13 bases between.

Ten or more counts support this clonotype. The chain employs TRBV7-3 and TRBJ2-5; D gene unclear. Trimming pared 2 bases from V and 2 bases from J, leaving 6 bases between. This CDR3 contains 13 residues. Germline CDR1 and CDR2: SGHTA and FQGTGA. CDR3 residues: CASSLRAQETQYF. The CDR3 bases are TGTGCCAGCAGCTTACGGGCTCAAGAGACCCAGTACTTC.

Within the sample, this clonotype is medium-sized. The rearrangement joins TRBV27 to TRBJ2-7, with D possibly being TRBD1 or TRBD2 (5 bases each). The CDR3 sequence is 13 residues long. Per germline, CDR1 MNHEY and CDR2 SMNVEV (reference sequence). V was clipped by 3 bases and J by 3 bases, with 9 bases between them. This CDR3 reads CASSFERGYEQYF. The CDR3 nucleotides read TGTGCCAGCAGTTTCGAGAGGGGCTACGAGCAGTACTTC.

This clonotype was recorded at least ten times. The chain is built from TRBV7-3 and TRBJ2-1; D gene ambiguous. The CDR3 consists of 13 residues. CDR1 is SGHTA and CDR2 is FQGTGA in the germline V gene. The V end lost 5 bases, the J end lost 8 bases, and 13 bases lay between the germline ends. CDR3: CASSLSSLDEQFF. The CDR3 DNA reads TGTGCCAGCAGCCTTAGTAGTTTAGATGAGCAGTTCTTC.

This clonotype came up a few times. The chain couples TRBV4-1 to TRBJ2-7, with 8 bases identical to TRBD1. The CDR3 totals 15 residues. Germline CDR1 and CDR2: MGHRA and YSYEKL. V lost 4 bases and J lost 4; bases outside the gene matches: 9. CDR3 nucleotide sequence: TGCGCCAGCAGCCGTACCGGGACAGGCCTATACGAGCAGTACTTC. This gives the protein CASSRTGTGLYEQYF.

This clonotype was picked up many times. The V and J genes are TRBV10-3 and TRBJ2-7; TRBD1 matches 8 bases. The CDR3 has 15 amino acids. V dropped 4 bases and J dropped 2; count of bases not matched to a gene: 7. CDR1 and CDR2 (germline): ENHRY, SYGVKD. CDR3 bases: TGTGCCATCAGTGGGGGAACAGGGGGGACCTACGAGCAGTACTTC. It is translated as CAISGGTGGTYEQYF.

This clonotype appeared many times. The chain employs TRBV7-2 and TRBJ1-4, with D possibly TRBD1 on 5 matching bases. The V gene's germline CDR1 is SGHTA and CDR2 FQGNSA. V lost 5 bases and J 6 bases, leaving 16 bases between the germline ends. The CDR3 is 15 amino acids. This CDR3 reads CASSPAGREDEKLFF. Written as DNA, the CDR3 is TGTGCCAGCAGCCCCGCGGGGCGTGAGGATGAAAAACTGTTTTTT.

In this sample, this clonotype turned up many times. V is TRBV2 and J is TRBJ1-5; D is perhaps TRBD1 (6 bases). Germline CDR1 reads SNHLY; CDR2 reads FYNNEI. The V end lost 3 bases, the J end lost 2 bases, and 11 bases lay between the germline ends. CDR3 length: 15 amino acids. The CDR3 DNA reads TGTGCCAGCAGTGAGAACAGGGTTGGCAATCAGCCCCAGCATTTT. Translated, it gives CASSENRVGNQPQHF.

At least ten counts were recorded for this clonotype. The J gene is TRBJ2-7, the V gene TRBV7-2; 9 bases agree with TRBD2. CDR1 SGHTA and CDR2 FQGNSA come from the germline V gene. After removal of 5 bases from V and 4 bases from J, the junction contained 6 bases not matched to a gene. CDR3 length: 14 amino acids. This CDR3 is CASSRGTSRYEQYF. The DNA of the CDR3 is TGTGCCAGCAGCAGAGGGACTAGCAGATACGAGCAGTACTTC. The entire variable domain, with the rest obtained from reference TRBV7-2 and TRBJ2-7, is as follows: GAGVSQSPSNKVTEKGKDVELRCDPISGHTALYWYRQSLGQGLEFLIYFQGNSAPDKSGLPSDRFSAERTGGSVSTLTIQRTQQEDSAVYLCASSRGTSRYEQYFGPGTRLTVT.

This chain connects TRBV12-3 or TRBV12-4 to TRBJ1-1; tentative D call: TRBD1 (6 bases). The V end lost 6 bases, the J end lost 8 bases, and 13 bases lay between the germline ends. There are 12 residues in the CDR3. CDR3 DNA sequence: TGTGCCAGCAGCAACCCCGGGACAGAAGCTTTCTTT. Residues: CASSNPGTEAFF.

This clonotype came up a few times. The rearrangement joins TRBV6-1 to TRBJ2-1; the match to TRBD2 covers 9 bases. Germline trimming cut 8 bases from V and 8 bases from J; bases unmatched to any gene: 7. The CDR3 extends over 13 amino acids. Germline V lookup: CDR1 MNHNS, CDR2 SASEGT. The CDR3 DNA reads as TGTGCCAGCTCGGGTAGCGGGAGATATGAGCAGTTCTTC. Translated, it gives CASSGSGRYEQFF.

This clonotype was seen repeatedly, ten times or more. The genes are TRBV5-1 and TRBJ2-2; TRBD1 aligns across 9 bases. V lost 4 bases to trimming and J lost 0 bases; unmatched junction nucleotides: 4. Germline-derived CDR1 and CDR2 are SGHRS and YFSETQ. The CDR3 contains 16 residues. CDR3 region: CASSAGQGTNTGELFF. CDR3 bases: TGCGCCAGCAGCGCGGGACAGGGTACGAACACCGGGGAGCTGTTTTTT.

As regards this clonotype: One junction end does not reproduce the germline sequence, and a read error may be involved. This rearrangement joins TRBV29-1 to TRBJ2-1; 7 nucleotides agree with TRBD2. The CDR3 is 12 residues long. CDR1 is SQVTM and CDR2 is ANQGSEA in the germline V gene. The CDR3 is CTAGEGPNEQFF. The CDR3 DNA reads as TGCACTGCGGGGGAGGGCCCCAATGAGCAATTCTTC.

This clonotype showed up just a few times. The chain joins TRBV29-1 to TRBJ1-1; the D gene is possibly TRBD1 (6 bases). CDR1 and CDR2 (germline): SQVTM, ANQGSEA. With 0 bases removed from V and 0 bases from J, the gap between germline ends came to 8 bases. The CDR3 spans 14 residues. The CDR3 DNA is TGCAGCGTTGAAGAAAACAGGGTGAACACTGAAGCTTTCTTT. It codes for CSVEENRVNTEAFF.

In its sample, this clonotype was seen a few times. In DNA, the CDR3 is TGCGCCAGCACCGCTCTAGCGGGGACCTACGAGCAGTACTTC. This translates into CASTALAGTYEQYF. The chain couples TRBV5-1 to TRBJ2-7; 9 nucleotides line up with TRBD2. The trim removed 6 bases at V and 2 bases at J, leaving 6 bases unmatched. CDR3 length: 14 amino acids. In germline, CDR1 is SGHRS, CDR2 YFSETQ. Full variable domain (missing parts from reference TRBV5-1 and TRBJ2-7): KAGVTQTPRYLIKTRGQQVTLSCSPISGHRSVSWYQQTPGQGLQFLFEYFSETQRNKGNFPGRFSGRQFSNSRSEMNVSTLELGDSALYLCASTALAGTYEQYFGPGTRLTVT.

V gene TRBV19 combines with J gene TRBJ1-5; D call uncertain. The germline CDR1 and CDR2 sequences are LNHDA and SQIVND (reference sequence). Trimming shortened V by 10 bases and J by 1 base, and 8 bases separated the two germline ends. The CDR3 totals 12 residues. CDR3 residues: CATRGSNQPQHF. As DNA, the CDR3 is TGTGCCACGAGAGGAAGCAATCAGCCCCAGCATTTT. The variable domain in full, with the rest retrieved from reference TRBV19 and TRBJ1-5, is DGGITQSPKYLFRKEGQNVTLSCEQNLNHDAMYWYRQDPGQGLRLIYYSQIVNDFQKGDIAEGYSVSREKKESFPLTVTSAQKNPTAFYLCATRGSNQPQHFGDGTRLSIL.

The chain uses TRBV29-1 and TRBJ2-2; D possibly corresponds to TRBD1 (7 bases). The germline V and J ends were trimmed by 0 bases and 4 bases, with 15 bases remaining between them. CDR1 is SQVTM and CDR2 is ANQGSEA in the germline V gene. The CDR3 sequence is 16 residues long. As DNA, the CDR3 is TGCAGCGTTGAAGATCGTAGCAGGGGGGTCACCGGGGAGCTGTTTTTT. It is translated as CSVEDRSRGVTGELFF.

The chain has TRBV11-2 and TRBJ1-3; 8 nucleotides match TRBD1. CDR1 is SGHAT and CDR2 is FQNNGV in the germline V gene. This CDR3 is 17 amino acids long. The trim removed 5 bases at V and 0 bases at J, leaving 9 bases unmatched. CDR3 nucleotide sequence: TGTGCCAGCAGCCTGGAGGACAGGGCGAGCTCTGGAAACACCATATATTTT. Protein: CASSLEDRASSGNTIYF.

This clonotype has more than one count but fewer than ten. The chain has TRBV14 and TRBJ1-1; D is possibly TRBD1 (5 bases). Germline loops: CDR1 SGHDN, CDR2 FVKESK. The CDR3 loop spans 15 amino acids. V gave up 4 bases and J gave up 1 base, with 13 bases separating them. The CDR3 reads CASSPIGDRNTEAFF. DNA for the CDR3: TGTGCCAGCAGCCCAATAGGGGATCGGAACACTGAAGCTTTCTTT.

Notes on this clonotype: A far bigger clonotype differs at one base, so this is likely a read error. This chain links TRBV20-1 with TRBJ2-7, with 7 nucleotides matching TRBD2. The CDR3 is made up of 14 amino acids. Per germline, CDR1 DFQATT and CDR2 SNEGSKA (reference sequence). Trimming cost V 3 bases and J 7 bases; bases outside gene matches: 12. CDR3 bases: TGCAGTGCTAGCGACGCGGGAGCGTACAATGAGCAGTACTTC. It yields the protein CSASDAGAYNEQYF.

Only a few counts were recorded for this clonotype. The genes are TRBV27 and TRBJ2-2; 13 nucleotides match TRBD2. The CDR3 length is 17 residues. CDR1 and CDR2 (germline): MNHEY, SMNVEV (reference sequence). V lost 4 bases to trimming and J lost 5 bases; unmatched junction nucleotides: 7. CDR3 sequence (DNA): TGTGCCAGCAGTTCCTGGACTAGCGGGAGTATGACCGGGGAGCTGTTTTTT. It is translated as CASSSWTSGSMTGELFF.

V gene TRBV20-1 combines with J gene TRBJ2-1; weak D call: TRBD2 (6 bases). There are 17 residues in the CDR3. The V end was cut by 3 bases, the J end by 4 bases, with 22 bases between. Germline loops: CDR1 DFQATT, CDR2 SNEGSKA (reference sequence). The CDR3 DNA is TGCAGTGCTAGGAACGCCGGGAGAACGGGATTTTACAATGAGCAGTTCTTC. Residues: CSARNAGRTGFYNEQFF.